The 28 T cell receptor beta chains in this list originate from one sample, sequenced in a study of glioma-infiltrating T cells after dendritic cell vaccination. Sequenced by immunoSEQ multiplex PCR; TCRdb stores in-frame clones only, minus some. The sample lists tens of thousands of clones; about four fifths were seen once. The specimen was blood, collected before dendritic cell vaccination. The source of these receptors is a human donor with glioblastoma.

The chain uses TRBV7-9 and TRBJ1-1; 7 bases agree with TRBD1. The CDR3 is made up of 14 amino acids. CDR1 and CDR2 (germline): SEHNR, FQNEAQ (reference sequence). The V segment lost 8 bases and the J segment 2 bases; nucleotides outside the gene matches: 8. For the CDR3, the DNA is TGTGCCAGCGATAAAACAGGGGTAAACACTGAAGCTTTCTTT. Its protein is CASDKTGVNTEAFF.

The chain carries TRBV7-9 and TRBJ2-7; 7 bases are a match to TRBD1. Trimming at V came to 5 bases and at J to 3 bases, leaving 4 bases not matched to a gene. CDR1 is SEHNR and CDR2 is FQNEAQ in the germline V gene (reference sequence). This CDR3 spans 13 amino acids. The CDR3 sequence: CASSDGTDYEQYF. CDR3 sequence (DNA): TGTGCCAGCAGCGACGGGACAGACTACGAGCAGTACTTC.

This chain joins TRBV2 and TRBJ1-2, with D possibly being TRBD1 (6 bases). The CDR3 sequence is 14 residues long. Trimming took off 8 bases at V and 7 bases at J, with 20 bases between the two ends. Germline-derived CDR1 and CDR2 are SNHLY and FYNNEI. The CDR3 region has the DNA TGTGCCAGCCGCCAACCAGGGGACATCTCTGGCTACACCTTC. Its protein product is CASRQPGDISGYTF.

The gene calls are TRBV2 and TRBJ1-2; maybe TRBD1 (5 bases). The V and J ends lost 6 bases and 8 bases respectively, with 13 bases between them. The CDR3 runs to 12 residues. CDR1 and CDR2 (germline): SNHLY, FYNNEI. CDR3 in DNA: TGTGCCAGCAGGGAGACAGCCGGCGGCTACACCTTC. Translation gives CASRETAGGYTF. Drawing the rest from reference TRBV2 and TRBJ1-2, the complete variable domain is EPEVTQTPSHQVTQMGQEVILRCVPISNHLYFYWYRQILGQKVEFLVSFYNNEISEKSEIFDDQFSVERPDGSNFTLKIRSTKLEDSAMYFCASRETAGGYTFGSGTRLTVV.

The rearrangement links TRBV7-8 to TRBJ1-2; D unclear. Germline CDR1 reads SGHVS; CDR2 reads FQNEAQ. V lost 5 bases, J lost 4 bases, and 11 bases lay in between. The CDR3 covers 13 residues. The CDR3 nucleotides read TGTGCCAGCAGCATTGGACGGGGCTATGGCTACACCTTC. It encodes CASSIGRGYGYTF.

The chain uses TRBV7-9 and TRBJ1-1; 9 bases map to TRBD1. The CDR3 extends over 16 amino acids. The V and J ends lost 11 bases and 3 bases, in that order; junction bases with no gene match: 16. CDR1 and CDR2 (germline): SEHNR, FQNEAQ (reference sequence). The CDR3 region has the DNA TGTGCCTCAGCAGCTTTTGAAACAGGGGGCTACACTGAAGCTTTCTTT. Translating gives CASAAFETGGYTEAFF.

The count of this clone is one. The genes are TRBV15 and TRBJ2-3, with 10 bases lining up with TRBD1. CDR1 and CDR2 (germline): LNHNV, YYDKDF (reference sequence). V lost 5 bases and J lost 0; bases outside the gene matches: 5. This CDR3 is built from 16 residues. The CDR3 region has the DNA TGTGCCACCAGCTTCAGACAGGGGGCGAGCACAGATACGCAGTATTTT. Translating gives CATSFRQGASTDTQYF. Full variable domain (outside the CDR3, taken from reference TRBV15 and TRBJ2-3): DAMVIQNPRYQVTQFGKPVTLSCSQTLNHNVMYWYQQKSSQAPKLLFHYYDKDFNNEADTPDNFQSRRPNTSFCFLDIRSPGLGDTAMYLCATSFRQGASTDTQYFGPGTRLTVL.

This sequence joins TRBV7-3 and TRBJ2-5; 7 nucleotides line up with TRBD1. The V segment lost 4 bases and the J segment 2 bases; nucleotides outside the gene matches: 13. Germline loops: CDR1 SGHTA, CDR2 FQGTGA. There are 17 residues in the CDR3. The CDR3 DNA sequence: TGTGCCAGCAGCTCCACCAAATCGCCGGGACAGCAAGAGACCCAGTACTTC. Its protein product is CASSSTKSPGQQETQYF.

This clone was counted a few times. The CDR3 spells CASSVGPPPDTQYF. The CDR3 DNA sequence: TGTGCCAGCAGCGTAGGGCCCCCCCCAGATACGCAGTATTTT. The gene calls are TRBV9 and TRBJ2-3; no definite D call. Germline CDR1 is SGDLS and CDR2 is YYNGEE. Trimming shortened V by 0 bases and J by 4 bases, and 9 bases separated the two germline ends. The CDR3 spans 14 residues.

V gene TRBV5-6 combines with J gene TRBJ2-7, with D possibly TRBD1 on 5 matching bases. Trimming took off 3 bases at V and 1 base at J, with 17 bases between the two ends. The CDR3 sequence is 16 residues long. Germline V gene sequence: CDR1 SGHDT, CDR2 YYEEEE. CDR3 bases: TGTGCCAGCAGCTCCCTCTCGTTCAGGGTGTCCTACGAGCAGTACTTC. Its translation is CASSSLSFRVSYEQYF.

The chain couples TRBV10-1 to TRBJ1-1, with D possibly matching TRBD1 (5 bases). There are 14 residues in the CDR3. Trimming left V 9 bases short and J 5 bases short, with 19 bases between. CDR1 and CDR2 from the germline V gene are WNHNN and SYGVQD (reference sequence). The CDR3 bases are TGCGCCAGTCTTTTTTGCGCGGGGGATACTGAAGCTTTCTTT. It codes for CASLFCAGDTEAFF.

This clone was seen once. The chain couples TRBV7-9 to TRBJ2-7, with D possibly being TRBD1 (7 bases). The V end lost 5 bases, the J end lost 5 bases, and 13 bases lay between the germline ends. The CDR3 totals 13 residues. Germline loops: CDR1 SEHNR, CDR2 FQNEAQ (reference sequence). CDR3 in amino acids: CASSDSGGNEQYF. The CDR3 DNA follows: TGTGCCAGCAGCGACTCAGGGGGGAACGAGCAGTACTTC.

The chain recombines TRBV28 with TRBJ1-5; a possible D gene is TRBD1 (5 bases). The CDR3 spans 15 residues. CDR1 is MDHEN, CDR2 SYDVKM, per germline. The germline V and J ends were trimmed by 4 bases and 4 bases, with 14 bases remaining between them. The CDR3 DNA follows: TGTGCCAGCAGTTGGGGCGGACACCTAAATCAGCCCCAGCATTTT. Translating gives CASSWGGHLNQPQHF.

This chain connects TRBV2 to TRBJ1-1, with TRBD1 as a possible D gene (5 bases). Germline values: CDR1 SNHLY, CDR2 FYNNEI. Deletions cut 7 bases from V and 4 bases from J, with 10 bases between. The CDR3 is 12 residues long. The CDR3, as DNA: TGTGCCAGCAAAGGGGATGGCACTGAAGCTTTCTTT. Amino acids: CASKGDGTEAFF.

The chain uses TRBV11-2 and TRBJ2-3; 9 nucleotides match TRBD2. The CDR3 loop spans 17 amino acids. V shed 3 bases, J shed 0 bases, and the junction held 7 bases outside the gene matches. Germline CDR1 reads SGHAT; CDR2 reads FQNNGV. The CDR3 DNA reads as TGTGCCAGCAGCTTTATTAGCGGGGGAACTAGCACAGATACGCAGTATTTT. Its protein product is CASSFISGGTSTDTQYF.

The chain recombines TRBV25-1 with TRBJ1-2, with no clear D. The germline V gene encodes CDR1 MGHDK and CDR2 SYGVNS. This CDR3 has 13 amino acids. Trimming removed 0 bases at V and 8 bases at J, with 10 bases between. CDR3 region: CASSEYAGMGYTF. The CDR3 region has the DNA TGTGCCAGCAGTGAATACGCGGGTATGGGCTACACCTTC.

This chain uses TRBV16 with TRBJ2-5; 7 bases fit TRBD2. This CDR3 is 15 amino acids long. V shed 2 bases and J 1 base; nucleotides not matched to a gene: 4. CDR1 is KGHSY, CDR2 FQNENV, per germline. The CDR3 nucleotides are TGTGCCAGCAGCCAAGTGTCGGGGGGCCAAGAGACCCAGTACTTC. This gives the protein CASSQVSGGQETQYF.

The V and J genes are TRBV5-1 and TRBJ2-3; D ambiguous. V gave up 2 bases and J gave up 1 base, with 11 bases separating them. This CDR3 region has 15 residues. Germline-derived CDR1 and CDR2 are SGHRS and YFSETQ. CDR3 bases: TGCGCCAGCAGCTTAAGAGGAGTCGGCACAGATACGCAGTATTTT. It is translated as CASSLRGVGTDTQYF. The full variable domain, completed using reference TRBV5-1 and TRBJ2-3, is KAGVTQTPRYLIKTRGQQVTLSCSPISGHRSVSWYQQTPGQGLQFLFEYFSETQRNKGNFPGRFSGRQFSNSRSEMNVSTLELGDSALYLCASSLRGVGTDTQYFGPGTRLTVL.

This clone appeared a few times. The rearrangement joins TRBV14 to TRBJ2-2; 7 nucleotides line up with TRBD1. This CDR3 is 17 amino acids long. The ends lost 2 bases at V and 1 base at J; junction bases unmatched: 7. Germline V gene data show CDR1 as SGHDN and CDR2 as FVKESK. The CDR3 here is CASSQYLGQRNTGELFF. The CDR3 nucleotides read TGTGCCAGCAGCCAATACCTGGGACAGAGGAACACCGGGGAGCTGTTTTTT.

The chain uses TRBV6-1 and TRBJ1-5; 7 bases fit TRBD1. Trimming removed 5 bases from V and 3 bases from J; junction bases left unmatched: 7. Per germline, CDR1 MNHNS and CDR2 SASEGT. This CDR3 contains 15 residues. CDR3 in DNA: TGTGCCAGCAGTTCAAACGACAGGGCCAATCAGCCCCAGCATTTT. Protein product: CASSSNDRANQPQHF.

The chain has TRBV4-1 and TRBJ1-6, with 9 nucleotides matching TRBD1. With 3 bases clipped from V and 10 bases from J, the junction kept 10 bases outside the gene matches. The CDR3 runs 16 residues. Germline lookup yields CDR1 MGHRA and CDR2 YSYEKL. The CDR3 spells CASSQAFGTGQSPLHF. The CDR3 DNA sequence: TGCGCCAGCAGCCAGGCCTTTGGGACAGGGCAATCACCCCTCCACTTT.

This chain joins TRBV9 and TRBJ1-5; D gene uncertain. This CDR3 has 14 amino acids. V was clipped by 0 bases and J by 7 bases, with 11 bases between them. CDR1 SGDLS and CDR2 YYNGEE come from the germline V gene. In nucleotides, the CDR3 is TGTGCCAGCAGCGTAGCCCCAGATGTACAGCCCCAGCATTTT. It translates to CASSVAPDVQPQHF.

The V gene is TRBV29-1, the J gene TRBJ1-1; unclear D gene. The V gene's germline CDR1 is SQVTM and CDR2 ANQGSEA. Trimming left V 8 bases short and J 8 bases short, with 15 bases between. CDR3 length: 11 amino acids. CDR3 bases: TGCAGCCTCTGGGAGGGAGGGGAAGCTTTCTTT. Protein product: CSLWEGGEAFF.

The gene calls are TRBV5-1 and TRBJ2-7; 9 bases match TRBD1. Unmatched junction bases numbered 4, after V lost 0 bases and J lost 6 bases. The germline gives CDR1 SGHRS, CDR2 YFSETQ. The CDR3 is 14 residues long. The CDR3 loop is CASSLEVTGGEQYF. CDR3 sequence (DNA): TGCGCCAGCAGCTTGGAGGTGACAGGGGGCGAGCAGTACTTC.

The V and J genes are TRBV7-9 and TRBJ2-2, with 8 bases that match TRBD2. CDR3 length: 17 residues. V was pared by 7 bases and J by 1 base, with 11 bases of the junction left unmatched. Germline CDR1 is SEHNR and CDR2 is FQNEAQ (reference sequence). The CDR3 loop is CASTLLRGGQNTGELFF. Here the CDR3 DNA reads TGTGCCAGCACGCTCCTCCGGGGGGGCCAGAACACCGGGGAGCTGTTTTTT.

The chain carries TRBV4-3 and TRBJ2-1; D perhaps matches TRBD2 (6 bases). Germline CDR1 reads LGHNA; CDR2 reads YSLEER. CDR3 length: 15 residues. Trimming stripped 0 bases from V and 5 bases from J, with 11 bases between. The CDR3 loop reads CASSQEGASDNEQFF. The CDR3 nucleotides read TGCGCCAGCAGCCAAGAAGGGGCTAGCGACAATGAGCAGTTCTTC.

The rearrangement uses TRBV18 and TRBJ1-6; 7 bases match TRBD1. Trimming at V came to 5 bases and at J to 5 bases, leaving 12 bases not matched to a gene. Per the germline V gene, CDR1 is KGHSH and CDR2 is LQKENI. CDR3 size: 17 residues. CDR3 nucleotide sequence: TGTGCCAGCTCATCACTGACCGGGACAGAGAATAATTCACCCCTCCACTTT. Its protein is CASSSLTGTENNSPLHF.

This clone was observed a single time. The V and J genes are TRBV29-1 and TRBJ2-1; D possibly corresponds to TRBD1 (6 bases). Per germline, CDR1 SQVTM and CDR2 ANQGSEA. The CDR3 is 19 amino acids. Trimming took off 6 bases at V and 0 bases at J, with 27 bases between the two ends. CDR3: CSVSPLEGETSSSYNEQFF. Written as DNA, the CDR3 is TGCAGCGTCTCCCCCTTAGAGGGGGAGACCTCGAGCTCCTACAATGAGCAGTTCTTC.